This T cell receptor (beta chain) was sequenced during a study of CD8+ T cells in alopecia areata. Overall study context: Treatment ran 6 to 18 months, with 6 months of follow-up afterward. Points from the study as a whole: Greater clonality was observed in lesional scalp samples, especially alopecia totalis/universalis, versus normal scalp. Patients shared TCRs less clearly than mice did, possibly owing to HLA.

RNA, once extracted, was reverse transcribed into cDNA for use as the sequencing template. Only in-frame clones appear in the TCRdb table, and some are missing; sequencing was by immunoSEQ multiplex PCR. The sample carries 100,000 to 150,000 clones, roughly 63% recorded once. To note about this clone: Its specificity is unknown.

Stated treatment: oral pan-JAK inhibitor, 5-10 mg twice daily. Sorting of CD4+ and CD8+ T cells was performed on PBMCs. CDR3 length equals 14 residues. With 4 bases clipped from V and 2 bases from J, the junction kept 3 bases outside the gene matches. Germline lookup yields CDR1 SEHNR and CDR2 FQNEAQ (reference sequence). This clonotype was sampled from a human donor with alopecia areata. Sequencing was performed on CD8+ T cells sorted from blood, taken at week 4, from a patient treated with tofacitinib. The chain employs TRBV7-9 and TRBJ2-5, with 8 positions matching TRBD1. The CDR3: CASSSGQGQETQYF. Written as DNA, the CDR3 is TGTGCCAGCAGCTCAGGACAGGGACAAGAGACCCAGTACTTC.